This T cell receptor (beta chain) was obtained from a study of shared clonotypes between healthy human individuals. Study results and caveats: Clonotype sharing across a few donors was observed for about 5.5% of naive CD4 clonotypes.

Assay used: immunoSEQ multiplex PCR; TCRdb lists only in-frame clones, some missing. The sample consists of about 820,000 clones, 80% to 95% of them appearing once. The CDR3 contains 18 residues. Deletions cut 4 bases from V and 0 bases from J, with 19 bases between. Per germline, CDR1 MNHEY and CDR2 SMNVEV (reference sequence). As defined, naive CD8 cells were CD45RO-negative and positively selected for CCR7, with terminally differentiated effector memory CD45RA+ cells excluded. For this clone: What it recognizes is unknown.

The TCR sequence derives from a young man in good health. The rearrangement links TRBV27 to TRBJ2-1, with a possible D match to TRBD2 (6 bases). Sequenced input: naive CD8+ T cells sorted from blood. CDR3 loop: CASSSHVGAGSSYNEQFF. The CDR3 DNA follows: TGTGCCAGCAGTTCTCACGTCGGGGCCGGGAGCTCCTACAATGAGCAGTTCTTC.